This passage covers 4 T cell receptor beta chains from one sample sequenced in a study of blood T cells in healthy people across ages. Primers used in a second PCR of about 7 to 12 cycles were a sample-barcoded 5' primer and a J-beta primer mix. TCRdb reprocessed the 5' RACE reads via MiXCR and lists one record per CDR3 protein. The table shows 1.5 million to 2 million distinct CDR3 sequences, with around 36% occurring only once. The sequenced material came from blood. The source of these receptors is a woman aged 30 to 39 in good health.

The J gene is TRBJ2-1, the V gene TRBV20-1, with 7 bases fitting TRBD2. Looked up from germline, CDR1 is DFQATT and CDR2 is SNEGSKA (reference sequence). CDR3 size: 14 residues. Trimming removed 3 bases from V and 2 bases from J; junction bases left unmatched: 4. In DNA form, the CDR3 reads TGCAGTGCTAGTGGCGGGAGCCCCTACAATGAGCAGTTCTTC. Translation: CSASGGSPYNEQFF.

DNA for the CDR3: TGTGCCAGCAGCGTCGAGCGGGGGGCCCACAACGAGCAGTACTTC. It specifies CASSVERGAHNEQYF. V usage is TRBV7-9 and J usage is TRBJ2-7, with TRBD2 identical over 9 bases. CDR1 and CDR2 (germline): SEHNR, FQNEAQ (reference sequence). The junction had 10 bases not matched to a gene; V was cut back by 5 bases and J by 5 bases. This CDR3 is built from 15 residues.

In this sample, this clonotype turned up a few times. The CDR3 protein is CASSEGAVYEQYF. The CDR3 DNA follows: TGTGCCAGCAGCGAGGGGGCGGTCTACGAGCAGTACTTC. The gene calls are TRBV7-9 and TRBJ2-7, with TRBD1 identical over 7 bases. The germline V gene encodes CDR1 SEHNR and CDR2 FQNEAQ (reference sequence). The trim removed 5 bases at V and 3 bases at J, leaving 4 bases unmatched. The CDR3 has 13 residues.

This clonotype has a handful of counts. The genes are TRBV5-1 and TRBJ2-1; TRBD2 might be the D (5 bases). This CDR3 region has 19 residues. CDR1 SGHRS and CDR2 YFSETQ come from the germline V gene. Trimming took off 4 bases at V and 7 bases at J, with 30 bases between the two ends. The CDR3 DNA follows: TGCGCCAGCAGCCGGGGTTGGGTACAGAAAGACGGAAGGACTAATGAGCAGTTCTTC. This translates into CASSRGWVQKDGRTNEQFF. Looking up the rest from reference TRBV5-1 and TRBJ2-1 gives the full variable domain: KAGVTQTPRYLIKTRGQQVTLSCSPISGHRSVSWYQQTPGQGLQFLFEYFSETQRNKGNFPGRFSGRQFSNSRSEMNVSTLELGDSALYLCASSRGWVQKDGRTNEQFFGPGTRLTVL.